Listed here are 30 T cell receptor beta chains from one sample, sequenced in a study of Graves' ophthalmopathy and Graves' hyperthyroidism. The authors amplified TCR beta CDR3 regions, and they did so from RNA transcripts for repertoire sequencing. Scientists carried out first-round RT-PCR using HTBI primers and then a second-round multiplex PCR. MiXCR, run by TCRdb on the multiplex PCR reads, gives a single entry per CDR3 protein. The table has about 1.2 million distinct CDR3 sequences, about 40% seen once; the top ten hold 11%. The source material was peripheral blood or thyroid tissue (not recorded which). The receptors come from an adult man with Graves' hyperthyroidism.

This chain connects TRBV19 to TRBJ2-6; D possibly corresponds to TRBD1 (5 bases). Germline V gene data show CDR1 as LNHDA and CDR2 as SQIVND (reference sequence). The ends were cut back, 11 bases at V and 0 bases at J, with 20 bases in the middle. CDR3 length: 17 amino acids. DNA of the CDR3: TGTGCCTGGACATTCGACGACAGCATCTCTGGGGCCAACGTCCTGACTTTC. Its protein is CAWTFDDSISGANVLTF.

This clonotype was observed a few times. V is TRBV10-3 and J is TRBJ2-7; D perhaps matches TRBD2 (6 bases). The CDR3 contains 14 residues. CDR1 is ENHRY, CDR2 SYGVKD, per germline. The CDR3 DNA reads TGTGCTAGCATGGAGGGAGAGGTAGTATACGAGCAGTACTTC. It yields the protein CASMEGEVVYEQYF.

This clonotype was seen a handful of times. The DNA for the CDR3 is TGTGCCAGCATGAGAGGGGGCGCGGTCACTGAAGCTTTCTTT. This translates into CASMRGGAVTEAFF. The V gene is TRBV6-2 or TRBV6-3, the J gene TRBJ1-1; 7 bases match TRBD1. The CDR3 covers 14 residues. Germline CDR1 reads MNHEY; CDR2 reads SVGEGT. V lost 7 bases, J lost 4 bases, and 9 bases stayed unmatched.

The table lists this clonotype with a few counts. The chain couples TRBV6-5 to TRBJ1-2; D gene ambiguous. CDR1 is MNHEY and CDR2 is SVGAGI in the germline V gene. V lost 6 bases and J lost 5, with 16 bases in between. There are 14 residues in the CDR3. For the CDR3, the DNA is TGTGCCAGCAGCTCCGGCGCAGAGGCATATGGCTACACCTTC. Residues: CASSSGAEAYGYTF.

This clonotype was seen at least ten times. The V and J genes are TRBV7-8 and TRBJ1-4; D is unclear. Trimming stripped 1 base from V and 7 bases from J, with 13 bases between. The V gene's germline CDR1 is SGHVS and CDR2 FQNEAQ. The CDR3 totals 15 residues. The CDR3 protein is CASSLESGFGEKLFF. The CDR3 nucleotides read TGTGCCAGCAGCTTAGAGTCCGGCTTTGGTGAAAAACTGTTTTTT.

The V and J genes are TRBV20-1 and TRBJ2-5, with D possibly matching TRBD2 (5 bases). The CDR3 spans 16 residues. The germline V gene encodes CDR1 DFQATT and CDR2 SNEGSKA (reference sequence). Deletions cut 0 bases from V and 1 base from J, with 15 bases between. The CDR3 nucleotides read TGCAGTGCTAGAGAAGGAGGTTCGGGGTCCCAAGAGACCCAGTACTTC. It encodes CSAREGGSGSQETQYF.

The V call is TRBV7-2, the J call TRBJ2-7, with a tentative D call TRBD1 (8 bases). The CDR3 totals 17 residues. The V gene's germline CDR1 is SGHTA and CDR2 FQGNSA. V was trimmed by 2 bases and J by 5 bases, leaving 22 bases between them. The CDR3 is CASSLMGGAGGLNEQYF. In nucleotides, the CDR3 is TGTGCCAGCAGCTTAATGGGGGGGGCAGGGGGCTTGAACGAGCAGTACTTC.

The rearrangement joins TRBV7-9 to TRBJ1-1; D gene unclear. CDR1 SEHNR and CDR2 FQNEAQ come from the germline V gene (reference sequence). V lost 5 bases and J lost 3, with 13 bases in between. The CDR3 runs to 14 residues. CDR3 loop: CASSQDPPDTEAFF. CDR3 nucleotide sequence: TGTGCCAGCAGCCAAGATCCCCCCGACACTGAAGCTTTCTTT.

Ten or more counts support this clonotype. The rearrangement links TRBV7-9 to TRBJ1-1; no firm D call. This CDR3 has 14 residues. The germline CDR1 and CDR2 sequences are SEHNR and FQNEAQ (reference sequence). The V and J ends lost 1 base and 3 bases respectively, with 9 bases between them. The CDR3 region is CASSLVSQDTEAFF. DNA for the CDR3: TGTGCCAGCAGCTTAGTCTCCCAGGACACTGAAGCTTTCTTT.

The rearrangement links TRBV29-1 to TRBJ2-7, with 10 bases matching TRBD1. Per germline, CDR1 SQVTM and CDR2 ANQGSEA. With 1 base clipped from V and 3 bases from J, the junction kept 9 bases outside the gene matches. The CDR3 covers 16 residues. CDR3 residues: CSVEVGQGWGSYEQYF. The CDR3 nucleotides read TGCAGCGTTGAAGTGGGACAGGGGTGGGGCAGCTACGAGCAGTACTTC.

The rearrangement uses TRBV15 and TRBJ2-5, with 11 nucleotides matching TRBD2. The J segment lost 3 bases and the V segment lost 0 bases, leaving 6 bases of the junction unmatched. The CDR3 has 17 amino acids. The V gene's germline CDR1 is LNHNV and CDR2 YYDKDF (reference sequence). The CDR3 nucleotides are TGTGCCACCAGCAGAGAGGGACTAGCGGCTAGTGAAGAGACCCAGTACTTC. Encoded protein: CATSREGLAASEETQYF. The whole variable domain, remainder taken from reference TRBV15 and TRBJ2-5, is DAMVIQNPRYQVTQFGKPVTLSCSQTLNHNVMYWYQQKSSQAPKLLFHYYDKDFNNEADTPDNFQSRRPNTSFCFLDIRSPGLGDTAMYLCATSREGLAASEETQYFGPGTRLLVL.

In this sample, this clonotype turned up many times. The chain combines TRBV19 with TRBJ1-1, with a weak D call TRBD1 (6 bases). Germline V gene lookup returns CDR1 LNHDA and CDR2 SQIVND (reference sequence). The ends were cut back, 3 bases at V and 1 base at J, with 12 bases in the middle. The CDR3 spans 15 residues. The CDR3 spells CASSMSSRGNTEAFF. The CDR3 DNA sequence: TGTGCCAGTAGTATGAGTTCCAGGGGGAACACTGAAGCTTTCTTT. The variable domain in full, completed from reference TRBV19 and TRBJ1-1, reads DGGITQSPKYLFRKEGQNVTLSCEQNLNHDAMYWYRQDPGQGLRLIYYSQIVNDFQKGDIAEGYSVSREKKESFPLTVTSAQKNPTAFYLCASSMSSRGNTEAFFGQGTRLTVV.

The V call is TRBV2, the J call TRBJ1-3; no clear D gene. Germline values: CDR1 SNHLY, CDR2 FYNNEI. The CDR3 spans 13 residues. Trimming left V 4 bases short and J 7 bases short, with 11 bases between. The CDR3 reads CASSGVSWNTIYF. CDR3 in DNA: TGTGCCAGCAGTGGGGTTAGCTGGAACACCATATATTTT.

CDR3: CAIRGLASYEQYF. DNA for the CDR3: TGTGCCATCAGGGGACTAGCTTCCTACGAGCAGTACTTC. The J gene is TRBJ2-7, the V gene TRBV10-3; 9 bases match TRBD2. The CDR3 spans 13 residues. V shed 6 bases and J 1 base; nucleotides not matched to a gene: 1. Germline CDR1 ENHRY, CDR2 SYGVKD.

The chain joins TRBV7-9 to TRBJ2-2; D might be TRBD2 (5 bases). This CDR3 comprises 14 residues. Germline assignment: CDR1 SEHNR and CDR2 FQNEAQ (reference sequence). With 5 bases removed from V and 6 bases from J, the gap between germline ends came to 13 bases. CDR3 nucleotide sequence: TGTGCCAGCAGCCCCCGAACTAGATCCGGGGAGCTGTTTTTT. Its protein product is CASSPRTRSGELFF.

The V gene is TRBV7-2, the J gene TRBJ1-2, with unresolved D. CDR1 is SGHTA and CDR2 is FQGNSA in the germline V gene. The CDR3 loop spans 15 amino acids. Trimming took off 4 bases at V and 0 bases at J, with 12 bases between the two ends. The CDR3 bases are TGTGCCAGCAGCTATCCGGGGAGCGCTAACTATGGCTACACCTTC. Protein sequence: CASSYPGSANYGYTF.

The chain combines TRBV19 with TRBJ1-2; weak D call: TRBD1 (5 bases). V lost 7 bases to trimming and J lost 6 bases, with 24 bases between them. CDR3 length: 16 amino acids. CDR1 is LNHDA, CDR2 SQIVND, per germline (reference sequence). The CDR3 protein is CASNPTLIVGLDGYTF. CDR3 nucleotides: TGTGCCAGTAATCCCACATTGATCGTGGGGCTCGATGGCTACACCTTC.

The genes are TRBV14 and TRBJ1-2; 7 positions agree with TRBD1. Germline-derived CDR1 and CDR2 are SGHDN and FVKESK. There are 12 residues in the CDR3. Unmatched junction bases numbered 3, after V lost 0 bases and J lost 11 bases. CDR3 region: CASSQEDRWYTF. DNA of the CDR3: TGTGCCAGCAGCCAAGAGGACAGGTGGTACACCTTC.

This chain links TRBV28 with TRBJ2-7; D perhaps matches TRBD1 (5 bases). Per the germline V gene, CDR1 is MDHEN and CDR2 is SYDVKM. The CDR3 loop spans 13 amino acids. V was trimmed by 3 bases and J by 4 bases, leaving 10 bases between them. CDR3: CASSLGRKYEQYF. The CDR3 DNA is TGTGCCAGCAGTTTGGGGCGCAAATACGAGCAGTACTTC.

This clonotype was counted at least ten times. The chain carries TRBV15 and TRBJ1-2, with D uncertain. The germline V gene has CDR1 LNHNV and CDR2 YYDKDF (reference sequence). Trimming cost V 5 bases and J 4 bases, with 17 bases left between them. The CDR3 has 15 residues. The CDR3 spells CATSPDPQSSYGYTF. The CDR3, as DNA: TGTGCCACCAGCCCCGATCCGCAGTCCTCCTATGGCTACACCTTC. Using reference TRBV15 and TRBJ1-2 for the parts outside the CDR3, the full variable domain is DAMVIQNPRYQVTQFGKPVTLSCSQTLNHNVMYWYQQKSSQAPKLLFHYYDKDFNNEADTPDNFQSRRPNTSFCFLDIRSPGLGDTAMYLCATSPDPQSSYGYTFGSGTRLTVV.

This clonotype came up a few times. The chain carries TRBV29-1 and TRBJ2-6; D is unresolved. V was shortened by 8 bases and J by 4 bases, with 9 bases between the two germline ends. This CDR3 is 12 amino acids long. Germline CDR1 reads SQVTM; CDR2 reads ANQGSEA. CDR3 nucleotide sequence: TGCAGCTCCTCCTCGGGGGCCAACGTCCTGACTTTC. Translating it yields CSSSSGANVLTF.

The rearrangement joins TRBV7-9 to TRBJ2-5; 13 bases agree with TRBD2. This CDR3 has 18 residues. The germline V gene encodes CDR1 SEHNR and CDR2 FQNEAQ (reference sequence). J lost 2 bases, V lost 5 bases, and 11 bases had no gene match. The CDR3 nucleotides are TGTGCCAGCAGCCCTCTACTAGCGGGAGGGCCGGGTCAAGAGACCCAGTACTTC. The encoded protein is CASSPLLAGGPGQETQYF.

At least ten counts were recorded for this clonotype. V gene TRBV4-2 combines with J gene TRBJ2-7; 8 bases are shared with TRBD1. The CDR3 spans 14 residues. Germline assignment: CDR1 LGHNA and CDR2 YNFKEQ. The ends lost 0 bases at V and 6 bases at J; junction bases unmatched: 4. CDR3 in amino acids: CASSQEDRASEQYF. CDR3 nucleotides: TGTGCCAGCAGCCAAGAGGACAGGGCGAGCGAGCAGTACTTC.

Many counts were recorded for this clonotype. The V call is TRBV10-1, the J call TRBJ2-7; D may correspond to TRBD1 or TRBD2 (5 bases each). The CDR3 covers 14 residues. Germline CDR1 reads WNHNN; CDR2 reads SYGVQD (reference sequence). V lost 4 bases and J 3 bases, leaving 13 bases between the germline ends. The CDR3 nucleotides are TGCGCCAGCAGTGGAGGACAACGGGGCTACGAGCAGTACTTC. Its protein product is CASSGGQRGYEQYF.

This clonotype was detected many times. The chain has TRBV5-1 and TRBJ1-4, with D unclear. Trimming stripped 2 bases from V and 8 bases from J, with 10 bases between. Germline loops: CDR1 SGHRS, CDR2 YFSETQ. This CDR3 has 13 amino acids. CDR3 nucleotide sequence: TGCGCCAGCAGCTTCGGGGTTGGAGAAAAACTGTTTTTT. Its translation is CASSFGVGEKLFF.

This clonotype was seen repeatedly, ten times or more. V and J are TRBV5-5 and TRBJ1-5; TRBD1 matches 7 bases. The CDR3 sequence is 15 residues long. V dropped 1 base and J dropped 1; count of bases not matched to a gene: 2. Germline loops: CDR1 SGHKS, CDR2 YYEKEE (reference sequence). CDR3 sequence (DNA): TGTGCCAGCAGCTTGTGGGACAGCAGCAATCAGCCCCAGCATTTT. Its protein is CASSLWDSSNQPQHF. The whole variable domain, filled in from reference TRBV5-5 and TRBJ1-5, reads DAGVTQSPTHLIKTRGQQVTLRCSPISGHKSVSWYQQVLGQGPQFIFQYYEKEERGRGNFPDRFSARQFPNYSSELNVNALLLGDSALYLCASSLWDSSNQPQHFGDGTRLSIL.

This clonotype showed up many times. V is TRBV4-3 and J is TRBJ1-4; no clear D. Germline-derived CDR1 and CDR2 are LGHNA and YSLEER. This CDR3 is 13 amino acids long. V was trimmed by 8 bases and J by 8 bases, leaving 15 bases between them. CDR3 sequence reads: CASAGGLGEKLFF. The CDR3 bases are TGCGCCAGCGCTGGAGGGTTGGGAGAAAAACTGTTTTTT.

The chain employs TRBV6-1 and TRBJ2-7, with 10 bases aligning to TRBD2. The J segment lost 0 bases and the V segment lost 5 bases, leaving 10 bases of the junction unmatched. CDR1 and CDR2 from the germline V gene are MNHNS and SASEGT. The CDR3 extends over 17 amino acids. The CDR3 bases are TGTGCCAGCAGTTACTCTAGCGGGGGCCCGATCTCCTACGAGCAGTACTTC. Amino acids: CASSYSSGGPISYEQYF.

This clonotype was found many times. This chain joins TRBV24-1 and TRBJ2-2; D tentatively reads TRBD1 or TRBD2 (5 bases each). CDR1 and CDR2 from the germline V gene are KGHDR and SFDVKD. This CDR3 has 13 residues. V was pared by 4 bases and J by 13 bases, with 15 bases between. CDR3 sequence (DNA): TGTGCCACCAGTGACCCGAGGGGAGTCGGGCTGTTTTTT. Its protein is CATSDPRGVGLFF.

A single count supports this clonotype. The genes are TRBV10-3 and TRBJ1-1; 7 bases are a match to TRBD1. Germline-derived CDR1 and CDR2 are ENHRY and SYGVKD. V lost 6 bases, J lost 6 bases, and 7 bases stayed unmatched. The CDR3 length is 13 residues. The CDR3 protein is CAIRTDRDAEAFF. The CDR3 nucleotides are TGTGCCATCAGGACAGACAGGGACGCTGAAGCTTTCTTT.